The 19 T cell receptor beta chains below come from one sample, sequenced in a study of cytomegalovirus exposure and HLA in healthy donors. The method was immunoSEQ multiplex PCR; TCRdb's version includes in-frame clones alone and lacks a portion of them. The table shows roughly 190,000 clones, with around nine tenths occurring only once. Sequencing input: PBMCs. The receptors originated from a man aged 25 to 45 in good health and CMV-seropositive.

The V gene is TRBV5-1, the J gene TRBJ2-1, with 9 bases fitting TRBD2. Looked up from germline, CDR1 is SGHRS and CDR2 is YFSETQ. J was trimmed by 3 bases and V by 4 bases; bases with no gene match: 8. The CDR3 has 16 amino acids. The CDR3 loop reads CASSLYYSGSYNEQFF. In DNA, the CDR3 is TGCGCCAGCAGCCTATACTATAGCGGGAGCTACAATGAGCAGTTCTTC.

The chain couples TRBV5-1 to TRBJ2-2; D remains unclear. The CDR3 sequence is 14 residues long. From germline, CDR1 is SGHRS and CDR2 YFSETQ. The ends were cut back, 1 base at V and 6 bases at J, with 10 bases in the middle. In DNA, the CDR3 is TGCGCCAGCAGCTTGTTAGGAGCAGCCGGGGAGCTGTTTTTT. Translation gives CASSLLGAAGELFF.

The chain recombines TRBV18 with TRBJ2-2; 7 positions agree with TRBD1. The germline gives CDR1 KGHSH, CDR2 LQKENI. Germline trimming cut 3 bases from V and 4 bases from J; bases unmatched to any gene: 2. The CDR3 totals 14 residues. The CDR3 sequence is CASSPNRGTGELFF. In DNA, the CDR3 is TGTGCCAGCTCACCGAACAGGGGCACCGGGGAGCTGTTTTTT.

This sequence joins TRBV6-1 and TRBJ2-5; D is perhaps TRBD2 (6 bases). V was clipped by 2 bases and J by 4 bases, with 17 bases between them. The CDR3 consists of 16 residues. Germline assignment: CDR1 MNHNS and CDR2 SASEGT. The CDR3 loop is CASSEMEGGVAETQYF. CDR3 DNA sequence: TGTGCCAGCAGTGAAATGGAGGGCGGGGTGGCAGAGACCCAGTACTTC.

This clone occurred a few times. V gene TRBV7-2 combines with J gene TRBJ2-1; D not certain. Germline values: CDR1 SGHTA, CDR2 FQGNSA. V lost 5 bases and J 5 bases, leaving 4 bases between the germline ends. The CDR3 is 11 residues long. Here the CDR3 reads CASSLNNEQFF. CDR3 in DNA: TGTGCCAGCAGCCTAAACAATGAGCAGTTCTTC.

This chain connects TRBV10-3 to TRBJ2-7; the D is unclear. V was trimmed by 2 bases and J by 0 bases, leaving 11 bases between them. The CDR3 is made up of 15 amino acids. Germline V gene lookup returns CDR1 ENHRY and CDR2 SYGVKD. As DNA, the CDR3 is TGTGCCATCAGTGAGGGACGGTTAAGCTCCTACGAGCAGTACTTC. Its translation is CAISEGRLSSYEQYF.

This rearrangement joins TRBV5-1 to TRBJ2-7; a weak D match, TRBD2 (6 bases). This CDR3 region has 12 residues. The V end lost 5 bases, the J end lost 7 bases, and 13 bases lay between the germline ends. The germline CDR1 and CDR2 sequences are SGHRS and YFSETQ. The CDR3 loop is CASREGGGEQYF. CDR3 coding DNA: TGCGCCAGCAGGGAGGGAGGCGGGGAGCAGTACTTC.

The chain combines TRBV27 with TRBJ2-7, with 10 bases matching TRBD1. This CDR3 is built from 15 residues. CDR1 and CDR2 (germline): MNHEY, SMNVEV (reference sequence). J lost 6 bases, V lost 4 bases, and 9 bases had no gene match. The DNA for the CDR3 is TGTGCCAGCAGTTGGCTAGGACAGGGGGGGGGCGAGCAGTACTTC. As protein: CASSWLGQGGGEQYF.

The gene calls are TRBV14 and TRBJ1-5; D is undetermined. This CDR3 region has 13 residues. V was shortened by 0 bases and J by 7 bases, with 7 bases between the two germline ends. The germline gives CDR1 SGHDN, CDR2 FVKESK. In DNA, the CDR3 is TGTGCCAGCAGCCAAGACAGGTTCCAGCCCCAGCATTTT. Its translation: CASSQDRFQPQHF.

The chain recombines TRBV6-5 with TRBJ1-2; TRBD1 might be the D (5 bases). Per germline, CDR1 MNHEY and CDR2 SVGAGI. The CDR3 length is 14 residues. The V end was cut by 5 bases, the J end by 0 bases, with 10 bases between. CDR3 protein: CASSPGRANYGYTF. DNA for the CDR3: TGTGCCAGCAGTCCCGGCAGGGCTAACTATGGCTACACCTTC.

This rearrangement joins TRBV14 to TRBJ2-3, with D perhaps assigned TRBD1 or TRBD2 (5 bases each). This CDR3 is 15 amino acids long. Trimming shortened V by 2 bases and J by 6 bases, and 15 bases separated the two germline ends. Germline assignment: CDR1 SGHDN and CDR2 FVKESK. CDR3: CASSQQGPGVDTQYF. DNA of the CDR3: TGTGCCAGCAGCCAACAGGGACCCGGGGTTGATACGCAGTATTTT.

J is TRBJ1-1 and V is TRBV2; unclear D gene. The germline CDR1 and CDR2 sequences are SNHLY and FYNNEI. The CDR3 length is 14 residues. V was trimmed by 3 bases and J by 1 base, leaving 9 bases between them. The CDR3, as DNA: TGTGCCAGCAGTGACGTTCGGGGGAACACTGAAGCTTTCTTT. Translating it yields CASSDVRGNTEAFF.

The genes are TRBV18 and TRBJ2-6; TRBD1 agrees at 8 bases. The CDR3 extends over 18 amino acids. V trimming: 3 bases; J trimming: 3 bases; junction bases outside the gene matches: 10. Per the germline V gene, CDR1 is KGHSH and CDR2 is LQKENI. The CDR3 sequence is CASSPTTGVDSGANVLTF. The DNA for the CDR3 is TGTGCCAGCTCACCGACGACAGGGGTCGACAGTGGGGCCAACGTCCTGACTTTC.

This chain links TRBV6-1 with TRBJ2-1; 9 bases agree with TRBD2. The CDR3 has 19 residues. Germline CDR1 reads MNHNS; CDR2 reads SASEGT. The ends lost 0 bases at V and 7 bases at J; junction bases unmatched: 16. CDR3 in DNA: TGTGCCAGCAGTGAAGCTCTTGGGCTAGCGGGGAGGGGGAAGAATGAGCAGTTCTTC. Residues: CASSEALGLAGRGKNEQFF.

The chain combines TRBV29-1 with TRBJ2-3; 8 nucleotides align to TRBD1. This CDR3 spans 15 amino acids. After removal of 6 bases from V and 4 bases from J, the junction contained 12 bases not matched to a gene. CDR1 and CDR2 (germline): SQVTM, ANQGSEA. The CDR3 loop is CSVNLPGQDPDTQYF. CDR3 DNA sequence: TGCAGCGTGAATTTACCGGGACAGGACCCAGATACGCAGTATTTT.

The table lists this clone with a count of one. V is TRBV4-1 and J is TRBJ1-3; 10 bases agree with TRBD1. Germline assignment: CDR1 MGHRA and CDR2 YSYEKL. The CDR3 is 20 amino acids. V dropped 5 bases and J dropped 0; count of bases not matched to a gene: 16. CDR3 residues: CASSSRHRTGGGYSGNTIYF. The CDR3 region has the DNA TGCGCCAGCAGCTCAAGACACCGGACAGGGGGTGGCTACTCTGGAAACACCATATATTTT.

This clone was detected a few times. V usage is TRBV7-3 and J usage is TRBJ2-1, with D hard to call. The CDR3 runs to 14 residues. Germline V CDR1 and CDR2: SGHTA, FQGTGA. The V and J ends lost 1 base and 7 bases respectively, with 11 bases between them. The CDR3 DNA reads TGTGCCAGCAGCTTAATGGGCTGGGGTAATGAGCAGTTCTTC. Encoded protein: CASSLMGWGNEQFF.

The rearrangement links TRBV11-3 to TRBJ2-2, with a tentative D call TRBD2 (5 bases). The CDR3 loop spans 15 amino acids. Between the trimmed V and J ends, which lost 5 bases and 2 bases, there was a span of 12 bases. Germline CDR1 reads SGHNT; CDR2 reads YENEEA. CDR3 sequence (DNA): TGTGCCAGCAGCCCTGGGAGAGGCAACACCGGGGAGCTGTTTTTT. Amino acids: CASSPGRGNTGELFF.

CDR3 sequence (DNA): TGTGCCAGCAGCTTTCAGCGGGGGATATCCTACGAGCAGTACTTC. Translated: CASSFQRGISYEQYF. The chain has TRBV11-2 and TRBJ2-7; 8 positions agree with TRBD2. The CDR3 consists of 15 residues. J gave up 1 base and V 3 bases, and 5 bases lay outside the gene matches. Germline values: CDR1 SGHAT, CDR2 FQNNGV. Drawing the rest from reference TRBV11-2 and TRBJ2-7, the complete variable domain is EAGVAQSPRYKIIEKRQSVAFWCNPISGHATLYWYQQILGQGPKLLIQFQNNGVVDDSQLPKDRFSAERLKGVDSTLKIQPAKLEDSAVYLCASSFQRGISYEQYFGPGTRLTVT.